The clone carrying this T cell receptor (beta chain) is large by share. Its antigen remains unknown. The V and J ends lost 3 bases and 0 bases respectively, with 7 bases between them. This CDR3 contains 14 residues. Germline V CDR1 and CDR2: SEHNR, FQNEAQ (reference sequence). Generated by immunoSEQ multiplex PCR, the TCRdb table keeps only in-frame clones and is missing some. Here the sample spans about 1,600 clones, 67% being singletons. This sample was taken from a study of PD-1 blockade in classical Hodgkin lymphoma. Study-level results: It was reported that newly diagnosed patients had less baseline TCR diversity than healthy donors. A significant rise in TCR diversity was seen by C4D1 for CD4+ cells but not for CD8+ cells. Any patient who commenced nivolumab under 1 year after ASCT was excluded.

Every single patient, without exception, relapsed after autologous stem cell transplantation, and brentuximab vedotin exposure varied. The investigators isolated CD8+ T cells from thawed PBMCs using magnetic negative selection. Sequencing was performed on CD8+ T cells from blood, taken at baseline. The clonotype comes from a human donor with classical Hodgkin lymphoma. This sequence joins TRBV7-9 and TRBJ2-3; no clear D. The CDR3 DNA reads TGTGCCAGCAGCTTGGCGCCTAGCACAGATACGCAGTATTTT. It codes for CASSLAPSTDTQYF.